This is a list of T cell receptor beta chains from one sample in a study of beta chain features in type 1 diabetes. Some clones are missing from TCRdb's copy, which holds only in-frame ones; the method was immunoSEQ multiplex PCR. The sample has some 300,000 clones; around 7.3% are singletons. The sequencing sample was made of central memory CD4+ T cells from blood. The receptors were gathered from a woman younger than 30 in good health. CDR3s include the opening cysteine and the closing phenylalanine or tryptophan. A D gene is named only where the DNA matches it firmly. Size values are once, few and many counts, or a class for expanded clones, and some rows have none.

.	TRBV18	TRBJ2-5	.	CASSPPAGWETQYF	TGTGCCAGCTCACCACCGGCAGGATGGGAGACCCAGTACTTC
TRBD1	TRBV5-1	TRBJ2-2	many	CASTVTGGYTGELFF	TGCGCCAGCACGGTGACAGGGGGTTACACCGGGGAGCTGTTTTTT
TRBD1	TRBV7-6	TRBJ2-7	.	CASSLGNRGANYEQYF	TGTGCCAGCAGCTTAGGGAACAGGGGAGCGAACTACGAGCAGTACTTC
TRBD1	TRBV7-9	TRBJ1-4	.	CASSSRTGPGVGEKLFF	TGTGCCAGCAGCTCGCGGACAGGGCCGGGTGTGGGTGAAAAACTGTTTTTT
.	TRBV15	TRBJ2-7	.	CATSRTGSSYEQYF	TGTGCCACCAGTCGGACGGGTAGCTCCTACGAGCAGTACTTC
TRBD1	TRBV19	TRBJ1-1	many	CASSIQGQGTEAFF	TGTGCCAGTAGTATACAGGGACAGGGAACTGAAGCTTTCTTT
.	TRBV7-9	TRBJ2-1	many	CAILPQSYNEQFF	TGTGCTATCCTACCACAGAGCTACAATGAGCAGTTCTTC
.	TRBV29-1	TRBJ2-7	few	CSVGPGWGMAYEQYF	TGCAGCGTTGGCCCAGGATGGGGGATGGCCTACGAGCAGTACTTC
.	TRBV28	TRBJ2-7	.	CASSLGYREQYF	TGTGCCAGCAGTTTAGGGTACAGGGAGCAGTACTTC
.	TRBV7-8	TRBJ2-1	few	CASSLAGGRNEQFF	TGTGCCAGCAGCTTAGCGGGGGGGCGCAATGAGCAGTTCTTC
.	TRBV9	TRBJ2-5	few	CASSVAQGKGTQYF	TGTGCCAGCAGCGTAGCACAGGGTAAAGGGACCCAGTACTTC
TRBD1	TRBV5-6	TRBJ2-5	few	CASSGGQGGETQYF	TGTGCCAGCAGCGGCGGACAGGGGGGAGAGACCCAGTACTTC
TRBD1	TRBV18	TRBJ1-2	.	CASSPPPDRGWGYGYTF	TGTGCCAGCTCACCACCCCCGGACAGGGGATGGGGCTATGGCTACACCTTC
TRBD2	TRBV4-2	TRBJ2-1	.	CASSLEGSGGLYNEQFF	TGTGCCAGCAGCTTGGAGGGTAGCGGGGGGCTTTACAATGAGCAGTTCTTC
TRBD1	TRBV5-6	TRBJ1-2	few	CASSLAFSRGLEGYTF	TGTGCCAGCAGCTTGGCCTTCTCCAGGGGGCTAGAAGGCTACACCTTC
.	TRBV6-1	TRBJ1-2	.	CASSVALGYTF	TGTGCCAGCAGTGTCGCCCTGGGCTACACCTTC
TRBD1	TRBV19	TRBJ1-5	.	CASKGTGNQPQHF	TGTGCCAGTAAGGGGACAGGGAATCAGCCCCAGCATTTT